The present entry profiles one T cell receptor (beta chain) with its context. This clone's antigen is unknown. No qualities accompany the bases; no much larger clone lies one base away. The CDR3 regions of human TCRbeta chains were analyzed by immunosequencing. On the authors' methods: TCRs in the repertoires were compared against a reference library of SARS-CoV-2-specific TCRs that had been generated with the MIRA antigen-specificity platform. Breadth meant the fraction of unique TCRs that were SARS-CoV-2-associated, whereas depth meant the fraction of total T cells that were SARS-CoV-2-associated. Using the MIRA data, each spike-specific TCR was mapped to the spike region that the TCR reacts to and placed in a CD4 or CD8 class. Log10-transformed breadth and depth values were compared by one-way ANOVA with Sidak's multiple comparisons tests. TCRdb retrieved this table from immuneACCESS and kept in-frame rearrangements only. Not all clones are present; in checked studies, unresolved V genes account for under half, and no reason is known for the remainder. The V and J calls and clone size are taken from that table; D and trimming were inferred from the DNA. In all, the sample holds 140,000 or so clones, and 70% to 90% of those were seen once. The ten largest clones represent roughly 5.2% of the sample.

The entry originates in a study of T cell responses to AZD1222 COVID-19 vaccine (dated by TCRdb to the early 2020s). Regarding the complete study: A total of 230 to 250 trial participants underwent TCR sequencing, of whom 207 received two doses of AZD1222 and about 26 received two doses of the MenACWY control vaccine. Trial participants were enrolled by age into subgroups of 18-55, 56-69 and 70-plus years, and approximately 150, 30 and 60 TCR-sequenced participants, respectively, were included in these subgroups. Paper-wide results and their limitations: The 56-69-year group was small, and its depth increase did not reach significance, likely because of low power. Nearly half of unique spike-specific TCRs reportedly recognized epitopes outside regions mutated in the B.1.351 and B.1.1.7 variants. Participants were mostly white British, with more females than males. The authors suggested clonal diversity may have been underestimated. Conclusions about previously exposed vaccinees are limited because only five to seven AZD1222 recipients were SARS-CoV-2 seropositive at baseline. CD4 TCRs associated with the vaccine covered the entire spike protein, and the dominant responses were in regions 160-218 and 743-854. A significant rise in spike-specific TCR breadth and depth was observed after two AZD1222 doses relative to day 0 and relative to MenACWY recipients. Because no day 14 peak-response samples were available, the repertoires could be characterized only after the peak T cell response.

Via the germline V gene (reference sequence), CDR1 is SEHNR and CDR2 FQNEAQ. Germline trimming amounts to 1 base on V and 9 bases on J, with 1 as the count of junction bases outside the gene matches. Taken from cysteine to phenylalanine, the CDR3 has 14 residues. Only CDR3 DNA is held: 42 bases, read in frame from base 1. Taken with the paper, the label for time point translates to: about 28 days (+/-7) after the second vaccine dose. The sample's treatment or condition, from its label and the paper: meningococcal conjugate vaccine given as trial control. The vaccinee samples were drawn from two UK trials, COV001 and COV002, one of which was a single-blind randomized controlled phase 2/3 trial testing AZD1222 (ChAdOx1 nCoV-19) in healthy adults. Trial participant PBMC samples were collected at day 0 and day 28 after the second dose for TCRbeta chain sequencing.

This chain joins TRBV7-9 to TRBJ1-6; TRBD1 fits 9 bases in the junction. The source material was peripheral blood, sampled 28 days after the second dose of the MenACWY control vaccine. This clonotype was obtained from an adult who received the MenACWY meningococcal vaccine as a control. The DNA sequence follows: TGTGCCAGCAGCTTAGACAGGGGGCCTTCACCCCTCCACTTT. Its product reads: CASSLDRGPSPLHF.